Below, 20 T cell receptor beta chains from the same sample are listed, as sequenced in a study of T cell clonotyping in hematopoietic cell transplantation. Stated time point: recipient sample about 28 days before transplant, after cytoreduction. Sequencing was performed with immunoSEQ multiplex PCR; in TCRdb, only in-frame clones are kept and a portion is missing. The table includes tens of thousands of clones, 90% to 95% detected once. The sequencing here drew on peripheral blood mononuclear cells, taken before stem cell transplant. The receptors come from a man between 40 and 49 years old with chronic myeloid leukemia. Some clones in this sample may be carry-over from other donors' samples.

The chain couples TRBV6-4 to TRBJ2-3, with D tentatively TRBD2 (6 bases). The ends were cut back, 3 bases at V and 1 base at J, with 11 bases in the middle. Germline lookup yields CDR1 MRHNA and CDR2 SNTAGT. There are 15 residues in the CDR3. For the CDR3, the DNA is TGTGCCAGCAGTGAGGGGGGTGGGGGCACAGATACGCAGTATTTT. Its translation: CASSEGGGGTDTQYF.

CDR3 loop: CSVEEASPNSPLHF. The DNA of the CDR3 is TGCAGCGTTGAAGAGGCATCACCCAACTCACCCCTCCACTTT. J is TRBJ1-6 and V is TRBV29-1, with unresolved D. The CDR3 contains 14 residues. V lost 0 bases to trimming and J lost 10 bases, with 13 bases between them. Germline V gene data show CDR1 as SQVTM and CDR2 as ANQGSEA.

The J gene is TRBJ2-7, the V gene TRBV5-1; TRBD2 is a possible D gene (6 bases). The CDR3 spans 16 residues. V lost 0 bases, J lost 0 bases, and 13 bases lay in between. Germline CDR1 reads SGHRS; CDR2 reads YFSETQ. The CDR3 here is CASSLGTVGSSYEQYF. In DNA form, the CDR3 reads TGCGCCAGCAGCTTGGGCACAGTCGGGAGCTCCTACGAGCAGTACTTC.

The chain links TRBV4-1 to TRBJ1-5; TRBD1 aligns across 8 bases. Germline V gene data show CDR1 as MGHRA and CDR2 as YSYEKL. The CDR3 consists of 15 residues. The trim removed 1 base at V and 5 bases at J, leaving 4 bases unmatched. The CDR3 bases are TGCGCCAGCAGCCAAGGGCCAGGGGGCGATCAGCCCCAGCATTTT. Amino acids: CASSQGPGGDQPQHF.

This clone occurred once. The chain joins TRBV6-5 to TRBJ1-3, with 7 bases that match TRBD1. Germline assignment: CDR1 MNHEY and CDR2 SVGAGI. V lost 3 bases and J lost 0; bases outside the gene matches: 5. The CDR3 is made up of 16 amino acids. The CDR3 DNA is TGTGCCAGCAGTTATAACAGGGGTAGCTCTGGAAACACCATATATTTT. Translated: CASSYNRGSSGNTIYF.

V gene TRBV19 combines with J gene TRBJ2-2; TRBD2 aligns across 9 bases. Germline trimming cut 2 bases from V and 6 bases from J; bases unmatched to any gene: 4. Germline V gives CDR1 LNHDA, CDR2 SQIVND (reference sequence). This CDR3 spans 15 amino acids. CDR3 nucleotide sequence: TGTGCCAGTAGTATAATTGGCGGGGGGGCCGGGGAGCTGTTTTTT. It yields the protein CASSIIGGGAGELFF.

The V call is TRBV28, the J call TRBJ2-7; possible D gene TRBD1, 6 bases. CDR3 size: 13 residues. The V gene lost 4 bases and the J gene lost 3 bases, with 10 bases spanning the gap. Germline-derived CDR1 and CDR2 are MDHEN and SYDVKM. Here the CDR3 reads CASSSGHLYEQYF. In nucleotides, the CDR3 is TGTGCCAGCAGTTCGGGACATCTCTACGAGCAGTACTTC.

The chain joins TRBV7-2 to TRBJ2-1, with 8 bases aligning to TRBD2. This CDR3 is 13 amino acids long. V lost 0 bases to trimming and J lost 15 bases; unmatched junction nucleotides: 7. Germline V gene data show CDR1 as SGHTA and CDR2 as FQGNSA. The CDR3 sequence is CASSLAGSGGLFF. The CDR3 DNA is TGTGCCAGCAGCTTAGCGGGCAGCGGGGGACTGTTCTTC.

J is TRBJ1-1 and V is TRBV10-1; D is unresolved. The germline V and J ends were trimmed by 2 bases and 7 bases, with 11 bases remaining between them. The CDR3 has 13 amino acids. Germline CDR1 reads WNHNN; CDR2 reads SYGVQD (reference sequence). As DNA, the CDR3 is TGCGCCAGCAGTGAGCACATTCAAAATGAAGCTTTCTTT. Protein: CASSEHIQNEAFF.

The genes are TRBV7-2 and TRBJ2-5; a weak D match, TRBD2 (6 bases). CDR3 length: 13 amino acids. Trimming pared 4 bases from V and 2 bases from J, leaving 8 bases between. The germline V gene has CDR1 SGHTA and CDR2 FQGNSA. The CDR3 loop reads CASSSGLQETQYF. The CDR3, as DNA: TGTGCCAGCAGCTCGGGACTTCAAGAGACCCAGTACTTC.

The sample holds one count of this clone. V usage is TRBV4-2 and J usage is TRBJ2-5; D gene ambiguous. The CDR3 is made up of 14 amino acids. V was shortened by 4 bases and J by 5 bases, with 14 bases between the two germline ends. Germline loops: CDR1 LGHNA, CDR2 YNFKEQ. The CDR3 bases are TGTGCCAGCAGCCCCTCCCGGGTGGGGGAGACCCAGTACTTC. Encoded protein: CASSPSRVGETQYF.

The V gene is TRBV4-1, the J gene TRBJ2-2; 12 nucleotides agree with TRBD2. V shed 1 base, J shed 5 bases, and the junction held 8 bases outside the gene matches. The CDR3 is 18 amino acids. Germline V lookup: CDR1 MGHRA, CDR2 YSYEKL. CDR3 coding DNA: TGCGCCAGCAGCCAAGGTCCTAGCGGGGGGGCCGAAACCGGGGAGCTGTTTTTT. The encoded protein is CASSQGPSGGAETGELFF.

The gene calls are TRBV28 and TRBJ1-2, with D hard to call. V was cut by 5 bases and J by 4 bases, with 8 bases left in between. Germline-derived CDR1 and CDR2 are MDHEN and SYDVKM. The CDR3 has 12 amino acids. CDR3 loop: CASSKSSYGYTF. CDR3 DNA sequence: TGTGCCAGCAGTAAGAGCAGCTATGGCTACACCTTC.

The rearrangement joins TRBV11-2 to TRBJ2-3; 7 positions match TRBD1. The V segment lost 4 bases and the J segment 0 bases; nucleotides outside the gene matches: 4. The germline V gene encodes CDR1 SGHAT and CDR2 FQNNGV. This CDR3 has 15 residues. DNA for the CDR3: TGTGCCAGCAGCTCCGGACAGGATAGCACAGATACGCAGTATTTT. Encoded protein: CASSSGQDSTDTQYF.

The chain carries TRBV11-2 and TRBJ1-1; D remains unclear. CDR1 and CDR2 (germline): SGHAT, FQNNGV. The CDR3 loop spans 13 amino acids. Trimming took off 5 bases at V and 5 bases at J, with 12 bases between the two ends. The CDR3 nucleotides read TGTGCCAGCAGCCCTCTGGTAAGGACTGAAGCTTTCTTT. The encoded protein is CASSPLVRTEAFF.

This chain connects TRBV19 to TRBJ2-5; D not resolved. CDR3 length equals 13 residues. Trimming removed 5 bases at V and 2 bases at J, with 9 bases between. Per the germline V gene, CDR1 is LNHDA and CDR2 is SQIVND (reference sequence). The CDR3 protein is CASSLDLQETQYF. In DNA form, the CDR3 reads TGTGCCAGTAGTCTTGACTTACAAGAGACCCAGTACTTC.

The V and J genes are TRBV13 and TRBJ1-5; the D is unclear. Trimming cost V 3 bases and J 6 bases, with 18 bases left between them. Germline assignment: CDR1 PRHDT and CDR2 FYEKMQ (reference sequence). This CDR3 is built from 16 residues. In DNA form, the CDR3 reads TGTGCCAGCAGCTTCGGTGGGGTGACGGGGTCTCAGCCCCAGCATTTT. Encoded protein: CASSFGGVTGSQPQHF.

The CDR3 DNA reads as TGTGCCAGCAGCCCCACGCGAGTTGCAGGCACTAACTATGGCTACACCTTC. This gives the protein CASSPTRVAGTNYGYTF. The chain carries TRBV11-2 and TRBJ1-2, with D unclear. The germline CDR1 and CDR2 sequences are SGHAT and FQNNGV. The V gene lost 5 bases and the J gene lost 0 bases, with 19 bases spanning the gap. The length of the CDR3 is 17 residues.

The rearrangement joins TRBV5-1 to TRBJ2-3; TRBD2 might be the D (7 bases). This CDR3 contains 14 residues. Trimming left V 7 bases short and J 3 bases short, with 15 bases between. Germline CDR1 is SGHRS and CDR2 is YFSETQ. In nucleotides, the CDR3 is TGCGCCAGCCAATACGGGGGGCTAACAGATACGCAGTATTTT. It translates to CASQYGGLTDTQYF.

The chain carries TRBV5-1 and TRBJ2-3; tentative D call: TRBD1 (5 bases). This CDR3 spans 17 amino acids. With 0 bases removed from V and 0 bases from J, the gap between germline ends came to 14 bases. Germline loops: CDR1 SGHRS, CDR2 YFSETQ. CDR3 DNA: TGCGCCAGCAGCTTGGGTGGGGCTACTGCTAGCACAGATACGCAGTATTTT. Residues: CASSLGGATASTDTQYF.